Listed below are T cell receptor beta chains from one sample, sequenced in a study of blood T cells in healthy people across ages. TCRdb fed the 5' RACE reads into MiXCR, producing one record per CDR3 protein. The top ten hold around 10% of the sample, which has about 500,000 distinct CDR3 sequences, around 24% seen once. In addition, the sample was reused for a study of T cells of mothers and their children.

Sequencing was carried out using blood. These receptors came from a boy aged 5-17 years in good health. Both conserved end residues are part of each CDR3. A D gene is named only where the DNA matches it firmly. Some rows have no size entry. The others give once, few or many, or a class for an expanded clone.

size | J | D | V | DNA | CDR3
. | TRBJ2-7 | . | TRBV11-2 | TGTGCCAGCAGCTTAGTATCTAGGTTTGAGCAGTACTTC | CASSLVSRFEQYF
. | TRBJ1-4 | TRBD1 | TRBV30 | TGTGCCCGGAGTGGAGACAGGGTTGAAAAACTGTTTTTT | CARSGDRVEKLFF
. | TRBJ1-5 | TRBD1 | TRBV29-1 | TGCAGCTTCCAAGTGGCAGGGGGCGCGGGTCAGCCCCAGCATTTT | CSFQVAGGAGQPQHF
few | TRBJ2-7 | . | TRBV7-9 | TGTGCCAGCAGCTGTACTACAAACAGTTACGAGCAGTACTTC | CASSCTTNSYEQYF
. | TRBJ1-1 | . | TRBV7-9 | TGTGCCAGCAGCTTAGGGCAAAGCACTGAAGCTTTCTTT | CASSLGQSTEAFF
. | TRBJ1-4 | . | TRBV3-1 | TGTGCCAGCAGCCAGGGGGGGGGTGCGATTAATGAAAAACTGTTTTTT | CASSQGGGAINEKLFF
. | TRBJ2-7 | TRBD2 | TRBV4-1 | TGCGCCAGCAGCCAACGAGCGGGAACCTACGAGCAGTACTTC | CASSQRAGTYEQYF
. | TRBJ2-5 | TRBD2 | TRBV3-1 | TGTGCCAGCAGCCGAAGGTCTAGCGGTGAAGAGGCCCAGTACTTC | CASSRRSSGEEAQYF
. | TRBJ2-2 | . | TRBV20-1 | TGCAGTGCCCCGGGACACCCGAACACCGGGGAGCTGTTTTTT | CSAPGHPNTGELFF
few | TRBJ2-7 | . | TRBV7-8 | TGTGCCAGCAGCCCTACAGCGAAGCCCTACGAGCAGTACTTC | CASSPTAKPYEQYF
. | TRBJ1-4 | . | TRBV20-1 | TGCAGTGCTAGAGAAGCAGGGCAGTCGATCGGTGAAAAACTGTTTTTT | CSAREAGQSIGEKLFF
. | TRBJ2-7 | . | TRBV20-1 | TGCAGTGCTAGAGATCCGGGGCTAACCTACGAGCAGTACTTC | CSARDPGLTYEQYF
many | TRBJ1-4 | TRBD1 | TRBV4-3 | TGCGCCAGCAGCCAAGGCGGGACAGGAACCAATGAAAAACTGTTTTTT | CASSQGGTGTNEKLFF
. | TRBJ1-5 | TRBD1 | TRBV4-1 | TGCGCCAGCAGCCACTCAGGGGGCGCGGATCAGCCCCAGCATTTT | CASSHSGGADQPQHF
. | TRBJ2-2 | . | TRBV7-9 | TGTGCCAGCAGCCCCGGCCTGGGCACCGGGGAGCTGTTTTTT | CASSPGLGTGELFF
few | TRBJ1-2 | . | TRBV7-9 | TGTGCCAGCAGCCCGACCCTGACCTATGGCTACACCTTC | CASSPTLTYGYTF
many | TRBJ2-2 | TRBD2 | TRBV20-1 | TGCAGTGCCCTAAGCGGGTCGGCGGGGGACACCGGGGAGCTGTTTTTT | CSALSGSAGDTGELFF
few | TRBJ1-2 | . | TRBV12-3/TRBV12-4 | TGTGCCAGCAGTTTAGCGCGGGAATATGGCTACACCTTC | CASSLAREYGYTF
few | TRBJ1-5 | . | TRBV12-3/TRBV12-4 | TGTGCCAGCAGTTTTGGGTCCCTCAATCAGCCCCAGCATTTT | CASSFGSLNQPQHF
few | TRBJ1-4 | . | TRBV2 | TGTGCCAGCAGAATTGCCGGGACACCGAATGAAAAACTGTTTTTT | CASRIAGTPNEKLFF
few | TRBJ2-5 | . | TRBV29-1 | TGCAGCGTTGTCGTCCTGGACATCAGGCAGGAATCCGTGGAGACCCAGTACTTC | CSVVVLDIRQESVETQYF
. | TRBJ2-5 | . | TRBV20-1 | TGCAGTGCTAGAGCCGCTCAGGGACCAGAGACCCAGTACTTC | CSARAAQGPETQYF
. | TRBJ1-1 | . | TRBV27 | TGTGCCAGCGCCTCCTGGTACGGTGAAGCTTTCTTT | CASASWYGEAFF
few | TRBJ2-1 | TRBD2 | TRBV3-1 | TGTGCCAGCAGCCAAGGGCGGGGGGTAGCCTACAATGAGCAGTTCTTC | CASSQGRGVAYNEQFF
few | TRBJ1-2 | . | TRBV4-3 | TGCGCCAGCAGCCAAGATCCATCGGGGAACTATGGCTACACCTTC | CASSQDPSGNYGYTF
. | TRBJ2-2 | TRBD1 | TRBV18 | TGTGCCAGCTCACCGTCCGGGACAGGCGGCACCGGGGAGCTGTTTTTT | CASSPSGTGGTGELFF
few | TRBJ1-5 | . | TRBV6-2/TRBV6-3 | TGTGCCGTTAGAGCGTGGAGGGGACCTTATAGCAATCAGCCCCAGCATTTT | CAVRAWRGPYSNQPQHF
. | TRBJ1-5 | TRBD1 | TRBV28 | TGTGCCAGCAGTCCCCGGGACAGGGCAAGCAATCAGCCCCAGCATTTT | CASSPRDRASNQPQHF
many | TRBJ2-2 | . | TRBV7-9 | TGTGCCAGCAGCTCTAACAAATATTGGGTTCCCGGGGAGCTGTTTTTT | CASSSNKYWVPGELFF
few | TRBJ2-4 | . | TRBV4-1 | TGCGCCAGCAGCGGGCCGGAAAACATTCAGTACTTC | CASSGPENIQYF
. | TRBJ2-5 | . | TRBV12-3/TRBV12-4 | TGTGCCAGCAGTCCACCGTGGCAGGAAGAAGAGACCCAGTACTTC | CASSPPWQEEETQYF
. | TRBJ1-2 | TRBD1 | TRBV28 | TGTGCCAGCAGTTTATGGGGACCGGGACAGGATATTAACTATGGCTACACCTTC | CASSLWGPGQDINYGYTF
few | TRBJ2-5 | TRBD1 | TRBV20-1 | TGCAGTGCTAGAGAGACAGGGAAAGAGACCCAGTACTTC | CSARETGKETQYF
. | TRBJ2-7 | . | TRBV28 | TGTGCCAGCACTAATAACCCCCCTTACGAGCAGTACTTC | CASTNNPPYEQYF
few | TRBJ2-5 | . | TRBV6-5 | TGTGCCAGCAGTTACTCGAGATTGCGGGAAGAGACCCAGTACTTC | CASSYSRLREETQYF
few | TRBJ2-1 | . | TRBV6-5 | TGTGCCAGCAGTTACGAGGGTTCCTCCTCCTACAATGAGCAGTTCTTC | CASSYEGSSSYNEQFF
. | TRBJ1-1 | . | TRBV20-1 | TGCAGTGCTAGAGGGGGGGCCACTGAAGCTTTCTTT | CSARGGATEAFF
. | TRBJ1-6 | . | TRBV5-4 | TGTGCCAGCAGCCAACCTAATAATTCACCCCTCCACTTT | CASSQPNNSPLHF
few | TRBJ2-3 | . | TRBV20-1 | TGCAGCGCCGGGACTTTTGGTCCCTCCCGCCCAGATACGCAGTATTTT | CSAGTFGPSRPDTQYF
. | TRBJ2-7 | . | TRBV28 | TGTGCCAGCAGTCCTCGGGCAGCCTCCTACGAGCAGTACTTC | CASSPRAASYEQYF
. | TRBJ2-1 | . | TRBV7-3 | TGTGCCAGCAGTAGATGGTCGAGCTCCTACAATGAGCAGTTCTTC | CASSRWSSSYNEQFF
. | TRBJ1-5 | TRBD1 | TRBV24-1 | TGTGCCACCAGTGGAGCAGGGGGCTCCGGCCAGCCCCAGCATTTT | CATSGAGGSGQPQHF
few | TRBJ2-5 | TRBD2 | TRBV18 | TGTGCCAGCAAACTAGCGACTCAAGAGACCCAGTACTTC | CASKLATQETQYF
few | TRBJ2-7 | TRBD1 | TRBV9 | TGTGCCAGCAGCCCCCAGACAGGGGTCAACGAGCAGTACTTC | CASSPQTGVNEQYF
. | TRBJ2-3 | . | TRBV20-1 | TGCAGTGCCGCCGGAGGGTCCCTAGATACGCAGTATTTT | CSAAGGSLDTQYF
many | TRBJ2-7 | . | TRBV29-1 | TGCAGCGTAGTTACAGGCTATCCCTACGAGCAGTACTTC | CSVVTGYPYEQYF
. | TRBJ2-7 | TRBD1 | TRBV20-1 | TGCAGTGCTCCGAAAAATAGACAGGGGACCAGCTACGAGCAGTACTTC | CSAPKNRQGTSYEQYF
few | TRBJ1-6 | TRBD1 | TRBV20-1 | TGCAGTGCTAGAGGAGGGCCGCAGGGGGCACATTCACCCCTCCACTTT | CSARGGPQGAHSPLHF
. | TRBJ2-5 | TRBD2 | TRBV12-3/TRBV12-4 | TGTGCCAGCAGTAGCGGCCGGACTAGCGGGGGAGAGACCCAGTACTTC | CASSSGRTSGGETQYF
many | TRBJ2-7 | TRBD2 | TRBV6-5 | TGTGCCAGCAGACCCCCCCTAGCGGGGCCCCACGAGCAGTACTTC | CASRPPLAGPHEQYF
. | TRBJ2-7 | TRBD1 | TRBV7-9 | TGTGCCAGCAGTCGAAGGACAGGACGCAGGGTTGGCGAGCAGTACTTC | CASSRRTGRRVGEQYF
once | TRBJ2-7 | . | TRBV7-8 | TGTGCCAGCAGCCCTCTTACTGGGGAGCAGTACTTC | CASSPLTGEQYF
. | TRBJ2-5 | TRBD1 | TRBV6-5 | TGTGCCAGCAGGACAGGGGGCGGTGGGACCCAGTACTTC | CASRTGGGGTQYF
. | TRBJ1-1 | . | TRBV12-3/TRBV12-4 | TGTGCCAGCAGTTTTAGACTAAACACTGAAGCTTTCTTT | CASSFRLNTEAFF
. | TRBJ2-7 | . | TRBV6-5 | TGTGCCAGCACCGGGGTCGGAACCTACGAGCAGTACTTC | CASTGVGTYEQYF
few | TRBJ1-1 | . | TRBV5-8 | TGTGCCAGCCGGGAAGCTTTCTTT | CASREAFF
few | TRBJ2-1 | . | TRBV11-1 | TGTGCCAGCAGCCCCGTTGGGGAAGGATCCTACAATGAGCAGTTCTTC | CASSPVGEGSYNEQFF
few | TRBJ2-3 | . | TRBV7-8 | TGTGCCAGCAGACCAGGGCTTGGGGGACGCACAGATACGCAGTATTTT | CASRPGLGGRTDTQYF